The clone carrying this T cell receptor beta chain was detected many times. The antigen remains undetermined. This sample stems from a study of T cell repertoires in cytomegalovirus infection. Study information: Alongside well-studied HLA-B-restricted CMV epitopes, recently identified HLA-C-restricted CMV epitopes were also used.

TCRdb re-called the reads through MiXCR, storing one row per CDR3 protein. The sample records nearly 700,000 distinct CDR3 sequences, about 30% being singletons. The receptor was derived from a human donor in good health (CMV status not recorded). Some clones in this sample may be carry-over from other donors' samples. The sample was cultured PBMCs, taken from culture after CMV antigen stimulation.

CDR3 region: CASSPFGDRSDEQYF. In DNA form, the CDR3 reads TGTGCCAGCAGCCCGTTCGGGGACAGGAGCGACGAGCAGTACTTC. The rearrangement uses TRBV7-2 and TRBJ2-7; 8 bases match TRBD1. The CDR3 extends over 15 amino acids. Germline CDR1 and CDR2: SGHTA and FQGNSA. The junction had 11 bases not matched to a gene; V was cut back by 5 bases and J by 5 bases.